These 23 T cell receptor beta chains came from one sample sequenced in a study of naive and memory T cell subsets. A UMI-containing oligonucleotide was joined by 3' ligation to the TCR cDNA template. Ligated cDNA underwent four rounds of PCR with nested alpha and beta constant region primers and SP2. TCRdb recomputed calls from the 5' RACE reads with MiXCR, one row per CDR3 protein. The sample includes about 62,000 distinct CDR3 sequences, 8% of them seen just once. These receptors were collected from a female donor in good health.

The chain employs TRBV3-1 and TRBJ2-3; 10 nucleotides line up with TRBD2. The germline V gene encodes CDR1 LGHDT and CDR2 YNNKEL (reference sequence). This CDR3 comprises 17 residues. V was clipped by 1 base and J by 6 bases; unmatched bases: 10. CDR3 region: CASSQGSGRALRDTQYF. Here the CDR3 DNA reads TGTGCCAGCAGCCAAGGAAGCGGGAGGGCCTTAAGGGATACGCAGTATTTT.

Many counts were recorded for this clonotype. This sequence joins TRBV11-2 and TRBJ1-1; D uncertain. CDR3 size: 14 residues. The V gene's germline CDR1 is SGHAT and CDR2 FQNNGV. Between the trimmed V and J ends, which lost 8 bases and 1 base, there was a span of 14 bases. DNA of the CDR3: TGTGCCAGCCTTCTATCGCGGCCGAACACTGAAGCTTTCTTT. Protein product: CASLLSRPNTEAFF.

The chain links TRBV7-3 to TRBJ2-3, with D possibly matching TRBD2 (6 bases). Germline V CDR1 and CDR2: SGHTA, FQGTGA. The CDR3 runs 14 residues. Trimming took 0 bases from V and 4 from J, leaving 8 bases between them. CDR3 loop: CASSLTGRPDTQYF. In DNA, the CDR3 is TGTGCCAGCAGCTTAACTGGGAGGCCAGATACGCAGTATTTT.

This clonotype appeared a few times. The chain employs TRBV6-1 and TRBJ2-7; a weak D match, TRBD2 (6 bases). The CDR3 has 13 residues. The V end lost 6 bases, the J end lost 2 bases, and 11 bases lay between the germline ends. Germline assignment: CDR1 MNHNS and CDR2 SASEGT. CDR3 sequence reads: CASSRENPYEQYF. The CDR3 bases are TGTGCCAGCAGCCGGGAGAATCCCTACGAGCAGTACTTC.

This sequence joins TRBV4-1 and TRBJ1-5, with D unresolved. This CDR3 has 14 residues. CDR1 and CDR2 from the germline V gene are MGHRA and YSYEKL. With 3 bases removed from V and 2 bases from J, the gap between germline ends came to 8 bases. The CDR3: CASSHPVRNQPQHF. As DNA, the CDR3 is TGCGCCAGCAGCCACCCCGTCCGCAATCAGCCCCAGCATTTT.

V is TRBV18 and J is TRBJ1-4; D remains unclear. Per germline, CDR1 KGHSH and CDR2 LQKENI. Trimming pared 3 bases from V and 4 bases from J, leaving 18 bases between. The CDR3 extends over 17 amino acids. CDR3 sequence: CASSPPSSQELNEKLFF. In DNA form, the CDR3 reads TGTGCCAGCTCACCGCCTTCCTCGCAGGAACTTAATGAAAAACTGTTTTTT.

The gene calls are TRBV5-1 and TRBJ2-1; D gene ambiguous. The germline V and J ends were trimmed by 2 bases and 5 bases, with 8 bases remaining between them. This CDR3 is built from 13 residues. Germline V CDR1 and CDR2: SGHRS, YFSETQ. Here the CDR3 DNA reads TGCGCCAGCAGCTTTGGACGAAACAATGAGCAGTTCTTC. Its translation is CASSFGRNNEQFF. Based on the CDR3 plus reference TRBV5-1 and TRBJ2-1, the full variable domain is KAGVTQTPRYLIKTRGQQVTLSCSPISGHRSVSWYQQTPGQGLQFLFEYFSETQRNKGNFPGRFSGRQFSNSRSEMNVSTLELGDSALYLCASSFGRNNEQFFGPGTRLTVL.

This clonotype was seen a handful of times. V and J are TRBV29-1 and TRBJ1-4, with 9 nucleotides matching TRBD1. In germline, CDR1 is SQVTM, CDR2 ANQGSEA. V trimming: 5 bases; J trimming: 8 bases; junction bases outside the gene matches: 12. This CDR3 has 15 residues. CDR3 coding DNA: TGCAGCGTTCTCTTGTCGGGACAGGGATGGGAAAAACTGTTTTTT. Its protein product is CSVLLSGQGWEKLFF.

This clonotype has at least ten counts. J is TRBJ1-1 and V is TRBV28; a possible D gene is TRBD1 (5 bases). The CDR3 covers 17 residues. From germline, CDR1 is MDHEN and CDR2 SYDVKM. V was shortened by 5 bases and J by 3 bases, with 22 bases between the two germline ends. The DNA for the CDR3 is TGTGCCAGCAGTACCTACCGGGGCGGGGGTCGAGACACTGAAGCTTTCTTT. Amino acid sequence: CASSTYRGGGRDTEAFF.

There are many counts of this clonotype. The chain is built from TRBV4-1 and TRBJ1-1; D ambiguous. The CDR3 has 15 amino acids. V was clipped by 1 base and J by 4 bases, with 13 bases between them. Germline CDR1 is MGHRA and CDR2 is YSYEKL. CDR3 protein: CASSQVGVGSTEAFF. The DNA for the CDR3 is TGCGCCAGCAGCCAAGTTGGGGTGGGTTCCACTGAAGCTTTCTTT.

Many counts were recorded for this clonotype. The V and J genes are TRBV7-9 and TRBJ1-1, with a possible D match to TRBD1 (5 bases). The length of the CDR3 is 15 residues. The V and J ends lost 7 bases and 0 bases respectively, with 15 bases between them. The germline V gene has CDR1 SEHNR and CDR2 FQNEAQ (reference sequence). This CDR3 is CASNGGGNMNTEAFF. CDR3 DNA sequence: TGTGCCAGCAACGGCGGGGGGAACATGAACACTGAAGCTTTCTTT.

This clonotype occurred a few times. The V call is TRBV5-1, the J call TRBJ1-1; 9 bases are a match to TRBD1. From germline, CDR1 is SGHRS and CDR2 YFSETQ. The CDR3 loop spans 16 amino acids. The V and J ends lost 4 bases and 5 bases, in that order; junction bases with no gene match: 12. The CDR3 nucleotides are TGCGCCAGCAGCACGAGGCCGGGACAGGGAGGGACTGAAGCTTTCTTT. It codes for CASSTRPGQGGTEAFF.

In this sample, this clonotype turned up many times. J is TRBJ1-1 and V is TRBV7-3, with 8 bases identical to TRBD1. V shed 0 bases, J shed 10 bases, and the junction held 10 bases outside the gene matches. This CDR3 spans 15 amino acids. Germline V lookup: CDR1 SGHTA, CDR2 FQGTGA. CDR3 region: CASSLTGTGVFTAFF. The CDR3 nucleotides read TGTGCCAGCAGCTTAACGGGGACAGGAGTTTTTACAGCTTTCTTT.

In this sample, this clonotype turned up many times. This CDR3 is CASSFRLASSTDTQYF. In DNA, the CDR3 is TGTGCCAGCAGTTTTCGACTAGCCTCTAGCACAGATACGCAGTATTTT. This sequence joins TRBV12-3 or TRBV12-4 and TRBJ2-3, with 7 bases lining up with TRBD2. This CDR3 is built from 16 residues. Trimming removed 3 bases from V and 0 bases from J; junction bases left unmatched: 6.

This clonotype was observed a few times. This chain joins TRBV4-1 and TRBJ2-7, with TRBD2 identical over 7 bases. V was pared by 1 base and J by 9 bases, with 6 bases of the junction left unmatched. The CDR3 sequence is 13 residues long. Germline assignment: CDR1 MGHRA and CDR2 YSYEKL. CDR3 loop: CASSQVGLAVQYF. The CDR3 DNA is TGCGCCAGCAGCCAAGTAGGCCTAGCGGTGCAGTACTTC.

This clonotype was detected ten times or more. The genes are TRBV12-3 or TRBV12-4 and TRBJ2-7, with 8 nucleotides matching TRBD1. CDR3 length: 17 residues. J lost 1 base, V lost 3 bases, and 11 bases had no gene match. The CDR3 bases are TGTGCCAGCAGTTTTGGGACAGGAATAGAAGGGTCCTACGAGCAGTACTTC. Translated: CASSFGTGIEGSYEQYF.

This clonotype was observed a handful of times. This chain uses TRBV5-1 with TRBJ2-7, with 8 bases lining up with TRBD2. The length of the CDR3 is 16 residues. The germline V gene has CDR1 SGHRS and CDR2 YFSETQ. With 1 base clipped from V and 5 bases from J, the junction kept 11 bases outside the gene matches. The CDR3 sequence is CASSLSLSGSNDEQYF. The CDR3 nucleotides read TGCGCCAGCAGCTTGTCGTTAAGCGGGAGTAACGACGAGCAGTACTTC. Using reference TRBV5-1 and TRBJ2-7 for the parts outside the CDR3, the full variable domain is KAGVTQTPRYLIKTRGQQVTLSCSPISGHRSVSWYQQTPGQGLQFLFEYFSETQRNKGNFPGRFSGRQFSNSRSEMNVSTLELGDSALYLCASSLSLSGSNDEQYFGPGTRLTVT.

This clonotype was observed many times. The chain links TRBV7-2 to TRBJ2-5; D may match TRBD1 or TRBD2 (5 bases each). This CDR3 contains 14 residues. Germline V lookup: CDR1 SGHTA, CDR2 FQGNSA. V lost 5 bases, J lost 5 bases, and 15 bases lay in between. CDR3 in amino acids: CASSAVRGRETQYF. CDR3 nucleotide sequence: TGTGCCAGCAGCGCCGTACGGGGACGGGAGACCCAGTACTTC.

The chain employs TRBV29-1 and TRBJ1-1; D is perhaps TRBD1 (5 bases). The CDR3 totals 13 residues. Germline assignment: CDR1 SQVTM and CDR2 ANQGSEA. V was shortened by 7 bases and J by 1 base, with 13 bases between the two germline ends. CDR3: CSAVGTENTEAFF. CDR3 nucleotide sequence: TGCAGCGCCGTTGGGACTGAGAACACTGAAGCTTTCTTT.

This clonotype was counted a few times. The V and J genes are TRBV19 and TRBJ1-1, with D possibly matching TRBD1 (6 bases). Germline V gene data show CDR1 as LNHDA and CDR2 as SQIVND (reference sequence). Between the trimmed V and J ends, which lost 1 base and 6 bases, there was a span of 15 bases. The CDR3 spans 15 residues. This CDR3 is CASSIGGGPCPEAFF. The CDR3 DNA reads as TGTGCCAGTAGTATAGGAGGGGGACCATGCCCTGAAGCTTTCTTT. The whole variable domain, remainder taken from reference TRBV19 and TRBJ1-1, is DGGITQSPKYLFRKEGQNVTLSCEQNLNHDAMYWYRQDPGQGLRLIYYSQIVNDFQKGDIAEGYSVSREKKESFPLTVTSAQKNPTAFYLCASSIGGGPCPEAFFGQGTRLTVV.

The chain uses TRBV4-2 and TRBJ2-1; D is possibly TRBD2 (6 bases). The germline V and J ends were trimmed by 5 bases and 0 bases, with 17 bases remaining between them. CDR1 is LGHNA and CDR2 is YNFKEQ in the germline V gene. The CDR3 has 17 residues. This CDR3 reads CASSADGGTRSYNEQFF. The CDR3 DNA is TGTGCCAGCAGCGCAGATGGGGGGACTCGCTCCTACAATGAGCAGTTCTTC.

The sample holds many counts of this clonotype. CDR3 DNA: TGTGCCAGCAGCCAAGATGGGACTAGCGGGGCCAATGAGCAGTTCTTC. Protein sequence: CASSQDGTSGANEQFF. This chain joins TRBV4-2 and TRBJ2-1, with 13 bases that match TRBD2. Germline assignment: CDR1 LGHNA and CDR2 YNFKEQ. The CDR3 length is 16 residues. With 0 bases clipped from V and 6 bases from J, the junction kept 2 bases outside the gene matches.

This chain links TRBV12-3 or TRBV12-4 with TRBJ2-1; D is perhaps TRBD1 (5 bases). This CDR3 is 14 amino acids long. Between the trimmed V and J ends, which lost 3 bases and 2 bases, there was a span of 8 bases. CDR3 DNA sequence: TGTGCCAGCAGTTTCAGGGCGGCCTACAATGAGCAGTTCTTC. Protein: CASSFRAAYNEQFF.